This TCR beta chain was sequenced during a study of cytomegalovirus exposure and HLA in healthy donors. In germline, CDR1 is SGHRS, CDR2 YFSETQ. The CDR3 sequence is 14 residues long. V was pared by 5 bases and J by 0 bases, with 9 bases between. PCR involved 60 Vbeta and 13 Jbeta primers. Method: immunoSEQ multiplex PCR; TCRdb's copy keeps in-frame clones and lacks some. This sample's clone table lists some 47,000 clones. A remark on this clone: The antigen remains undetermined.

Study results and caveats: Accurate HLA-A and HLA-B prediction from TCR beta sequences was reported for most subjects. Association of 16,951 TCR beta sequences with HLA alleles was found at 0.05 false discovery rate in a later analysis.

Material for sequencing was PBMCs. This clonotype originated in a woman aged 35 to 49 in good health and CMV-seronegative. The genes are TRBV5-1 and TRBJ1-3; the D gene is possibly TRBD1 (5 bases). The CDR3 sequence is CASREQGSGNTIYF. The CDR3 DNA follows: TGCGCCAGCAGGGAGCAGGGCTCTGGAAACACCATATATTTT.